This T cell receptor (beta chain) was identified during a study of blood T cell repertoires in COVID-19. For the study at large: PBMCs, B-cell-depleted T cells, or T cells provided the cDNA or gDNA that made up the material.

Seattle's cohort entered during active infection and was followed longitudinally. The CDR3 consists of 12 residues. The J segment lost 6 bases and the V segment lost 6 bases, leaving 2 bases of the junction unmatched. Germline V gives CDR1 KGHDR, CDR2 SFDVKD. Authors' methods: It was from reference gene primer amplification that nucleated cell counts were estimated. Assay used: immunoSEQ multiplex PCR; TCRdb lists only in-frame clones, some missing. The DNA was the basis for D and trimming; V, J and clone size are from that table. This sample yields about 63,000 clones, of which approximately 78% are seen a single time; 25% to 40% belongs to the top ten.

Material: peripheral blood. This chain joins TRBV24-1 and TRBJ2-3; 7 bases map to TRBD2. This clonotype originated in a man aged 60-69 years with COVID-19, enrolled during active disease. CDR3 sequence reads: CATSLGGDTQYF. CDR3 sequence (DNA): TGTGCCACCAGTTTGGGAGGGGATACGCAGTATTTT.